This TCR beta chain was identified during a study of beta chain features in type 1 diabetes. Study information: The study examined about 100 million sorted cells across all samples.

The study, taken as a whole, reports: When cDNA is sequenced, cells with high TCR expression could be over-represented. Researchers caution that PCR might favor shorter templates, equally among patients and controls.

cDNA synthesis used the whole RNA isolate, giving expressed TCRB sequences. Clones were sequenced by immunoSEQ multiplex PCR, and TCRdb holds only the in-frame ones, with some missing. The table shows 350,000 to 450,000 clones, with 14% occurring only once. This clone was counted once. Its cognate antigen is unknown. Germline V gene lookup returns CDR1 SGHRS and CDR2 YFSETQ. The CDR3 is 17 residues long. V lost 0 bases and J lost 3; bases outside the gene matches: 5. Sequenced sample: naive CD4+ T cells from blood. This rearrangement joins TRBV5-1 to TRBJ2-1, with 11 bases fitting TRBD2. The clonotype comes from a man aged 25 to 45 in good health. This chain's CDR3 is CASSLAASGGYYNEQFF. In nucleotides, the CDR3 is TGCGCCAGCAGCTTGGCGGCTAGCGGGGGGTACTACAATGAGCAGTTCTTC.